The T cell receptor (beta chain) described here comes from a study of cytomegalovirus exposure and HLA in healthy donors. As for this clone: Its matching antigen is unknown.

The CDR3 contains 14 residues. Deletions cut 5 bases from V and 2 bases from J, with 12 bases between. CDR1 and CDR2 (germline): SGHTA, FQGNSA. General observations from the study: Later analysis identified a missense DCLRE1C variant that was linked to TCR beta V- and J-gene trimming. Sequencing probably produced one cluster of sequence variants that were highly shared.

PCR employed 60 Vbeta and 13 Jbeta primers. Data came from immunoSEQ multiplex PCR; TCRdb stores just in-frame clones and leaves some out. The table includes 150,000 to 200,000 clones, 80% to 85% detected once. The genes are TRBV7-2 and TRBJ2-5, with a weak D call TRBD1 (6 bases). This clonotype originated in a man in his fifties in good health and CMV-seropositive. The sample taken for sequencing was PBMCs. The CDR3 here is CASSPGTRQETQYF. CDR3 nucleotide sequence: TGTGCCAGCAGCCCAGGGACACGACAAGAGACCCAGTACTTC.